The entry below gives a single TCR beta chain sequence along with its context. The specificity of this receptor is unknown. No much larger clone exists at a distance of one base, and base qualities are not known. The CDR3 starts with the cysteine, ends with the phenylalanine, and has 16 residues. The CDR3 DNA has 48 bases and is translated from base 1. For CDR1 and CDR2, the germline V gene (reference sequence) lists DFQATT and SNEGSKA. The junction shows trimming of 3 bases on V and 3 bases on J, and the gene matches do not reach 9 bases of it. The sample comes from a study of CD8 T cells in Susac syndrome (dated by TCRdb to the late 2010s). Turning to the overall study: The study used repertoire sequencing to test whether antigen drove CD8+ T cell activation and differentiation in Susac syndrome. The study compared CD8+ T cell repertoire clonality among over ten healthy donors, around 14 Susac syndrome patients and 15 multiple sclerosis patients.

Peripheral blood CD8+ and CD4+ T cells from healthy donors, Susac syndrome patients and multiple sclerosis patients were profiled by high-throughput TCR beta sequencing. Healthy donors were age- and sex-matched controls. Bulk CD8+ and CD4+ T cells were purified by magnetic negative isolation, whereas CD8+ TEMRA cells were enriched by FACS. Blood was collected in EDTA tubes and processed within 24 hours, with PBMCs isolated through density gradient centrifugation. PBMCs intended for TCR sequencing were cryopreserved in liquid nitrogen and were subsequently thawed in a 37 degrees C water bath. Purity of sorted or isolated CD4+, CD8+ and CD8+ TEMRA cells was at least 90%. RNA was extracted with the RNeasy kit and about 0.45 to 1 ug was reverse transcribed using random hexamers. TCR beta CDR3 regions were amplified with the immunoSEQ multiplex PCR assay covering 54 Vbeta and 13 Jbeta segments. PCR amplification bias was corrected by using a synthetic template baseline for primer optimization and computational correction. Under the source paper's analysis protocol: Reads were assigned to V, D and J genes according to IMGT and analyzed in immunoSEQ Analyzer, with only productive sequences retained. To calculate clonality, Shannon entropy was normalized by log2 of the number of productive unique sequences and then subtracted from one. For each patient and control, public and private clones were evaluated among the 100 most prevalent clones. A clone was defined as Susac-specific if it was absent from the healthy and MS cohorts, from around 960 published viral clones and from other ImmuneACCESS disease sequences. The public reads were reprocessed in TCRdb via fastp at Q25 and MiXCR, keeping in-frame beta chains. Every CDR3 protein is listed once, alongside the most common genes and DNA of its rows. These V and J calls are TCRdb output, not the study's own analysis. The sample records about 90,000 distinct CDR3 sequences, just under 95% of which are singletons. Of the sample, 0.25% to 0.4% is held by the ten largest clones.

Study-wide conclusions, independent of this receptor: The number of individuals in the TCR sequencing and HLA analysis was recognized as being relatively small.

This clonotype originated in a human donor in good health. Recombination joined TRBV20-1 with TRBJ2-1; 9 central nucleotides agree with TRBD2. The specimen sequenced was CD8+ T cells from PBMCs. The CDR3 protein is CSASHPSLAGYNEQFF. The DNA reads TGCAGTGCTAGCCACCCGTCACTAGCGGGCTACAATGAGCAGTTCTTC.